The rows below give T cell receptor beta chains drawn from one sample of a study of blood T cell repertoires in COVID-19. The data were produced by immunoSEQ multiplex PCR, yet TCRdb's version contains in-frame clones alone and is incomplete. The data show 500,000 to 600,000 clones, about 88% seen once. The material sequenced was peripheral blood. The receptors were sampled from a woman aged 45-65 years with COVID-19, enrolled during active disease. CDR3s include the opening cysteine and the closing phenylalanine or tryptophan. The D gene is left open where the match is weak. A row's size may be missing; if present it is once, few, many or a size class.

j_call: TRBJ2-7; clone_size: NA; d_call: NA; v_call: TRBV19; cdr3_nt: TGTGCCAGTAGTAAGGGACATGGGGATAACGAGCAGTACTTC; cdr3_aa: CASSKGHGDNEQYF
j_call: TRBJ2-6; clone_size: NA; d_call: TRBD1; v_call: TRBV30; cdr3_nt: TGTGCCTGGAGTGTAGGGACAGGCCGCTCTGGGGCCAACGTCCTGACTTTC; cdr3_aa: CAWSVGTGRSGANVLTF
j_call: TRBJ1-2; clone_size: NA; d_call: TRBD1; v_call: TRBV28; cdr3_nt: TGTGCCAGCAGTGACAGGGAGATCTACACCTTC; cdr3_aa: CASSDREIYTF
j_call: TRBJ2-5; clone_size: once; d_call: TRBD1; v_call: TRBV3-1/TRBV3-2; cdr3_nt: TGTGCCAGCAGCCAAGTGAAAACAGGGGGCCCCCCCCAAGAGACCCAGTACTTC; cdr3_aa: CASSQVKTGGPPQETQYF
j_call: TRBJ1-2; clone_size: NA; d_call: NA; v_call: TRBV9; cdr3_nt: TGTGCCAGCAGCGTAGGGGAGGGGCTCAGGAGCTACACCTTC; cdr3_aa: CASSVGEGLRSYTF
j_call: TRBJ2-5; clone_size: NA; d_call: NA; v_call: TRBV11-2; cdr3_nt: TGTGCCAGCAGCTTAGAGTCTAGAGGGGAGACCCAGTACTTC; cdr3_aa: CASSLESRGETQYF
j_call: TRBJ2-5; clone_size: NA; d_call: NA; v_call: TRBV19; cdr3_nt: TGTGCCAGTAGTATAGAGAACGGGGAGGAGACCCAGTACTTC; cdr3_aa: CASSIENGEETQYF
j_call: TRBJ2-4; clone_size: NA; d_call: TRBD2; v_call: TRBV7-9; cdr3_nt: TGTGCCAGCAGCCTAGGGGAGGGAGCCAAAAACATTCAGTACTTC; cdr3_aa: CASSLGEGAKNIQYF
j_call: TRBJ1-2; clone_size: NA; d_call: NA; v_call: TRBV9; cdr3_nt: TGTGCCAGCAGCTCCACATCCTATGGCTACACCTTC; cdr3_aa: CASSSTSYGYTF
j_call: TRBJ2-7; clone_size: NA; d_call: NA; v_call: TRBV19; cdr3_nt: TGTGCCAGTAGTGTAGGGCCCCAAACGGGGAACGAGCAGTACTTC; cdr3_aa: CASSVGPQTGNEQYF
j_call: TRBJ2-7; clone_size: NA; d_call: TRBD2; v_call: TRBV6-1; cdr3_nt: TGTGCCAGCAGTGAAGCCTGGACTAGCGTGCCTTACGAGCAGTACTTC; cdr3_aa: CASSEAWTSVPYEQYF
j_call: TRBJ1-6; clone_size: NA; d_call: TRBD1; v_call: TRBV18; cdr3_nt: TGTGCCAGCTCACCCGAAAAGACAGGGACCTATAATTCACCCCTCCACTTT; cdr3_aa: CASSPEKTGTYNSPLHF
j_call: TRBJ1-1; clone_size: NA; d_call: NA; v_call: TRBV6-5; cdr3_nt: TGTGCCAGCAGTTACTCGTTGAGGTCTGAAGCTTTCTTT; cdr3_aa: CASSYSLRSEAFF
j_call: TRBJ2-7; clone_size: NA; d_call: NA; v_call: TRBV13; cdr3_nt: TGTGCCAGCAGCTTAGGAGGACATACCCACGAGCAGTACTTC; cdr3_aa: CASSLGGHTHEQYF
j_call: TRBJ1-2; clone_size: NA; d_call: TRBD1; v_call: TRBV7-9; cdr3_nt: TGTGCCAGCAGCCACGGGACAGATACGGCGGTTGGCTACACCTTC; cdr3_aa: CASSHGTDTAVGYTF
j_call: TRBJ1-2; clone_size: once; d_call: NA; v_call: TRBV5-6; cdr3_nt: TGTGCCAGCAGCTTGGTTATCGCATCGGGATCCTATGGCTACACCTTC; cdr3_aa: CASSLVIASGSYGYTF
j_call: TRBJ2-2; clone_size: NA; d_call: NA; v_call: TRBV5-1; cdr3_nt: TGCGCCAGCAGCTTGCTTCTCCTAACAGCCTACACCGGGGAGCTGTTTTTT; cdr3_aa: CASSLLLLTAYTGELFF
j_call: TRBJ1-4; clone_size: NA; d_call: NA; v_call: TRBV19; cdr3_nt: TGTGCCAGTAGGATAGGGGTCATCGGAGCTTCGAGACAGTTGGGTAAACTGTTTTTT; cdr3_aa: CASRIGVIGASRQLGKLFF
j_call: TRBJ2-2; clone_size: NA; d_call: NA; v_call: TRBV11-3; cdr3_nt: TGTGCCAGCAGCGACGTCTCGGGGACCGGGGAGCTGTTTTTT; cdr3_aa: CASSDVSGTGELFF
j_call: TRBJ2-7; clone_size: NA; d_call: TRBD1; v_call: TRBV7-2; cdr3_nt: TGTGCCAGCAGCTACCGAATTTCCGGGACAGGGAATTACGAGCAGTACTTC; cdr3_aa: CASSYRISGTGNYEQYF
j_call: TRBJ1-3; clone_size: few; d_call: NA; v_call: TRBV19; cdr3_nt: TGTGCCAGTAGTTGGGGCCACTCTGGAAACACCATATATTTT; cdr3_aa: CASSWGHSGNTIYF
j_call: TRBJ2-7; clone_size: once; d_call: TRBD1; v_call: TRBV30; cdr3_nt: TGTGCCGGGGGACAGGCTTACGAGCAGTACTTC; cdr3_aa: CAGGQAYEQYF
j_call: TRBJ1-2; clone_size: NA; d_call: NA; v_call: TRBV7-8; cdr3_nt: TGTGCCAGCAGCCCAAGTCCAGGTAGAGGACTGGGTGCCTTC; cdr3_aa: CASSPSPGRGLGAF
j_call: TRBJ1-1; clone_size: NA; d_call: NA; v_call: TRBV5-1; cdr3_nt: TGCGCCAGCAGCTACGAGGGAAACACTGAAGCTTTCTTT; cdr3_aa: CASSYEGNTEAFF
j_call: TRBJ1-4; clone_size: NA; d_call: NA; v_call: TRBV3-1/TRBV3-2; cdr3_nt: TGTGCCAGCAGCCCCACCGGGAGAGGCCCCGAAAAACTGTTTTTT; cdr3_aa: CASSPTGRGPEKLFF
j_call: TRBJ2-1; clone_size: NA; d_call: NA; v_call: TRBV7-2; cdr3_nt: TGTGCCAGCAGCTTAGAAGGGGGGGCGAGCTCCTACAATGAGCAGTTCTTC; cdr3_aa: CASSLEGGASSYNEQFF
j_call: TRBJ2-4; clone_size: NA; d_call: NA; v_call: TRBV30; cdr3_nt: TGTGCCTGGAGTGTCTCGACTCAAACCAAAAACATTCAGTACTTC; cdr3_aa: CAWSVSTQTKNIQYF
j_call: TRBJ1-2; clone_size: NA; d_call: NA; v_call: TRBV12-3/TRBV12-4; cdr3_nt: TGTGCCAGCAGCCCAACAGGGTATGGCTACACCTTC; cdr3_aa: CASSPTGYGYTF
j_call: TRBJ2-2; clone_size: few; d_call: NA; v_call: TRBV5-6; cdr3_nt: TGTGCCAGCAGCTTAGGGGCCGGGGAGCTGTTTTTT; cdr3_aa: CASSLGAGELFF
j_call: TRBJ2-1; clone_size: NA; d_call: TRBD1; v_call: TRBV6-5; cdr3_nt: TGTGCCAGCAGTCGGACAGGGCCCTACAATGAGCAGTTCTTC; cdr3_aa: CASSRTGPYNEQFF
j_call: TRBJ2-7; clone_size: NA; d_call: NA; v_call: TRBV27; cdr3_nt: TGTGCCAGCAGTTTAGGACAGGAGCAGTACTTC; cdr3_aa: CASSLGQEQYF
j_call: TRBJ2-5; clone_size: NA; d_call: TRBD2; v_call: TRBV28; cdr3_nt: TGTGCCAGCAGTTTTGGGAGGGCTCACCGGGAGACCCAGTACTTC; cdr3_aa: CASSFGRAHRETQYF
j_call: TRBJ2-7; clone_size: NA; d_call: TRBD1; v_call: TRBV27; cdr3_nt: TGTGCCAGCAGTCCCGGGACAGTAAACTACGAGCAGTACTTC; cdr3_aa: CASSPGTVNYEQYF
j_call: TRBJ1-5; clone_size: NA; d_call: TRBD1; v_call: TRBV11-2; cdr3_nt: TGTGCCAGCAGCTTAGCGGACAGGTTGTATCAGCCCCAGCATTTT; cdr3_aa: CASSLADRLYQPQHF
j_call: TRBJ2-7; clone_size: NA; d_call: NA; v_call: TRBV27; cdr3_nt: TGTGCCAGCAGTTTAGAAGGGGGTACCTACGAGCAGTACTTC; cdr3_aa: CASSLEGGTYEQYF
j_call: TRBJ1-1; clone_size: once; d_call: NA; v_call: TRBV7-3; cdr3_nt: TGTGCCAGCAGCTTAAGCACAGTGAGCAACACTGAAGCTTTCTTT; cdr3_aa: CASSLSTVSNTEAFF
j_call: TRBJ1-1; clone_size: NA; d_call: NA; v_call: TRBV5-6; cdr3_nt: TGTGCCAGCAGTCCAGGGCGCGTGAACACTGAAGCTTTCTTT; cdr3_aa: CASSPGRVNTEAFF
j_call: TRBJ2-7; clone_size: NA; d_call: NA; v_call: TRBV19; cdr3_nt: TGTGCCAGTAGTATAGCAGGGACACCCCCCTACGAGCAGTACTTC; cdr3_aa: CASSIAGTPPYEQYF
j_call: TRBJ1-5; clone_size: few; d_call: NA; v_call: TRBV18; cdr3_nt: TGTGCCAGCTCACCAGGGGGGTCCGGCAATCAGCCCCAGCATTTT; cdr3_aa: CASSPGGSGNQPQHF
j_call: TRBJ2-1; clone_size: NA; d_call: TRBD2; v_call: TRBV6-6; cdr3_nt: TGTGCGACGTTGGCGGGGGGGCAGGGCTACAATGAGCAGTTCTTC; cdr3_aa: CATLAGGQGYNEQFF
j_call: TRBJ2-5; clone_size: NA; d_call: TRBD1; v_call: TRBV11-3; cdr3_nt: TGTGCCAGCAGCTTAGTGACAGGGGGCGAGGAGACCCAGTACTTC; cdr3_aa: CASSLVTGGEETQYF
j_call: TRBJ2-7; clone_size: NA; d_call: TRBD2; v_call: TRBV6-2/TRBV6-3; cdr3_nt: TGTGCCAGCAGTTACTCCCTAGCGGGGGGCCCTAGCTCCTACGAGCAGTACTTC; cdr3_aa: CASSYSLAGGPSSYEQYF
j_call: TRBJ2-2; clone_size: NA; d_call: TRBD2; v_call: TRBV24-1; cdr3_nt: TGTGCCACCAGTGACCCGGGGGGGCGCAAGAACACCGGGGAGCTGTTTTTT; cdr3_aa: CATSDPGGRKNTGELFF
j_call: TRBJ2-3; clone_size: NA; d_call: TRBD2; v_call: TRBV2; cdr3_nt: TGTGCCAGCAGGGCTAGCGGGGGAGGGGATACGCAGTATTTT; cdr3_aa: CASRASGGGDTQYF
j_call: TRBJ2-7; clone_size: few; d_call: TRBD2; v_call: TRBV3-1/TRBV3-2; cdr3_nt: TGTGCCAGCAGCAGGATAGCGGGACCAAACTACGAGCAGTACTTC; cdr3_aa: CASSRIAGPNYEQYF
j_call: TRBJ2-3; clone_size: NA; d_call: TRBD1; v_call: TRBV28; cdr3_nt: TGTGCCAGCAGTTCGGGACAGGGGGCCACAGATACGCAGTATTTT; cdr3_aa: CASSSGQGATDTQYF